The 16 T cell receptor beta chains given below trace back to one sample, sequenced in a study of shared clonotypes between healthy human individuals (dated by TCRdb to 2020 to 2022). Library creation used the immunoSEQ multiplex PCR assay. TCRdb's version of the immuneACCESS table is confined to in-frame rearrangements and falls short of the full clone set. An unresolved V gene accounts for under half of the shortfall where checked; the remainder is of unknown origin. The sample table records roughly 680,000 clones; about two thirds of these occur just once. Together, the top ten hold approximately 1.7% of the sample. Sequencing input: memory CD4+ T cells sorted from blood. In light of the paper, this sample's cell subset or site label describes: CD45RA-negative fraction. The origin of the receptors is a woman under 40 in good health.

This clone appeared once. The chain carries TRBV27 and TRBJ2-1; 11 bases fit TRBD2. The CDR3 is 17 amino acids. The germline V gene has CDR1 MNHEY and CDR2 SMNVEV (reference sequence). J gave up 5 bases and V 2 bases, and 8 bases lay outside the gene matches. The CDR3 region has the DNA TGTGCCAGCAGTTTAGTCGGTAGCGGGAGGGCCAACAATGAGCAGTTCTTC. Amino acid sequence: CASSLVGSGRANNEQFF.

The V gene is TRBV5-1, the J gene TRBJ2-1; D remains unclear. The germline V gene has CDR1 SGHRS and CDR2 YFSETQ. V dropped 4 bases and J dropped 5 bases, with 16 bases sitting between them. The CDR3 covers 15 residues. This chain's CDR3 is CASSLTPGRDNEQFF. The CDR3 nucleotides are TGCGCCAGCAGCCTAACCCCAGGCCGGGACAATGAGCAGTTCTTC. The full variable domain, its missing parts supplied by reference TRBV5-1 and TRBJ2-1, is KAGVTQTPRYLIKTRGQQVTLSCSPISGHRSVSWYQQTPGQGLQFLFEYFSETQRNKGNFPGRFSGRQFSNSRSEMNVSTLELGDSALYLCASSLTPGRDNEQFFGPGTRLTVL.

This chain links TRBV7-6 with TRBJ2-5; no clear D gene. V lost 5 bases and J 2 bases, leaving 9 bases between the germline ends. CDR1 is SGHVS, CDR2 FNYEAQ, per germline. The CDR3 has 13 amino acids. The CDR3 nucleotides are TGTGCCAGCAGCGGATCAACGCAAGAGACCCAGTACTTC. This sequence encodes CASSGSTQETQYF.

V gene TRBV27 combines with J gene TRBJ2-7; no firm D call. The germline V gene encodes CDR1 MNHEY and CDR2 SMNVEV (reference sequence). The CDR3 sequence is 13 residues long. The V end lost 4 bases, the J end lost 3 bases, and 10 bases lay between the germline ends. The CDR3 sequence: CASSYKPGYEQYF. The CDR3, as DNA: TGTGCCAGCAGTTACAAACCGGGCTACGAGCAGTACTTC.

The rearrangement links TRBV11-2 to TRBJ2-5; D perhaps matches TRBD1 (5 bases). The CDR3 is made up of 15 amino acids. Germline V lookup: CDR1 SGHAT, CDR2 FQNNGV. With 2 bases removed from V and 5 bases from J, the gap between germline ends came to 15 bases. CDR3 region: CASSLFAREGETQYF. Here the CDR3 DNA reads TGTGCCAGCAGCTTATTTGCCAGGGAAGGGGAGACCCAGTACTTC.

Turning to this clone: Other DNA sequences of this sample code for an identical CDR3. The CDR3 here is CSVPTGATEAFF. The CDR3 DNA reads TGCAGCGTTCCTACGGGGGCGACTGAAGCTTTCTTT. This chain connects TRBV29-1 to TRBJ1-1, with D perhaps matching TRBD1 (6 bases). Germline assignment: CDR1 SQVTM and CDR2 ANQGSEA. V was clipped by 5 bases and J by 5 bases, with 12 bases between them. This CDR3 spans 12 amino acids.

The chain is built from TRBV18 and TRBJ1-5; 9 bases agree with TRBD1. The CDR3 is made up of 14 amino acids. Per the germline V gene, CDR1 is KGHSH and CDR2 is LQKENI. Trimming at V came to 4 bases and at J to 5 bases, leaving 3 bases not matched to a gene. CDR3 sequence reads: CASSLRTGDQPQHF. DNA of the CDR3: TGTGCCAGCTCACTACGGACAGGGGATCAGCCCCAGCATTTT.

The J gene is TRBJ2-1, the V gene TRBV6-1; 11 bases map to TRBD2. CDR1 is MNHNS and CDR2 is SASEGT in the germline V gene. V lost 1 base and J lost 9; bases outside the gene matches: 2. The CDR3 runs 14 residues. The CDR3: CASSEGLAGGEQFF. In DNA, the CDR3 is TGTGCCAGCAGTGAAGGCCTAGCGGGAGGTGAGCAGTTCTTC.

The DNA for the CDR3 is TGTGCCAGTAGCCCAACCCCCGTTCTAGAGTACCAGTTCTTC. It is translated as CASSPTPVLEYQFF. V and J are TRBV19 and TRBJ2-1; no reliable D call. In germline, CDR1 is LNHDA, CDR2 SQIVND (reference sequence). The CDR3 extends over 14 amino acids. Trimming removed 6 bases from V and 13 bases from J, with 22 bases in between.

This rearrangement joins TRBV6-5 to TRBJ2-1; D not certain. The CDR3 covers 14 residues. Trimming took 5 bases from V and 3 from J, leaving 11 bases between them. Germline CDR1 and CDR2: MNHEY and SVGAGI. CDR3 DNA sequence: TGTGCCAGCAGTAGGTCGGCTCACTACAATGAGCAGTTCTTC. This encodes CASSRSAHYNEQFF.

The chain uses TRBV18 and TRBJ1-1; 7 bases fit TRBD1. The germline V gene has CDR1 KGHSH and CDR2 LQKENI. V lost 2 bases and J lost 2; bases outside the gene matches: 11. The CDR3 sequence is 17 residues long. CDR3 protein: CASSPYGSGQTNTEAFF. The CDR3 DNA follows: TGTGCCAGCTCACCATACGGGTCGGGACAGACTAACACTGAAGCTTTCTTT.

The table lists this clone with a few counts. The chain is built from TRBV4-2 and TRBJ2-1; no definite D call. This CDR3 contains 21 residues. Trimming removed 3 bases from V and 4 bases from J, with 31 bases in between. Germline CDR1 is LGHNA and CDR2 is YNFKEQ. CDR3 nucleotides: TGTGCCAGCAGCCACCCCGTGGACGCCAGCCCAACGGCCCCTACTTACAATGAGCAGTTCTTC. This sequence encodes CASSHPVDASPTAPTYNEQFF.

This rearrangement joins TRBV9 to TRBJ2-1; no clear D. CDR1 is SGDLS, CDR2 YYNGEE, per germline. V was trimmed by 2 bases and J by 0 bases, leaving 15 bases between them. CDR3 length: 17 amino acids. The CDR3 sequence is CASSVNLRSSSYNEQFF. The CDR3 DNA follows: TGTGCCAGCAGCGTTAATTTGCGGTCCAGCTCCTACAATGAGCAGTTCTTC. The variable domain in full, completed from reference TRBV9 and TRBJ2-1, reads DSGVTQTPKHLITATGQRVTLRCSPRSGDLSVYWYQQSLDQGLQFLIQYYNGEERAKGNILERFSAQQFPDLHSELNLSSLELGDSALYFCASSVNLRSSSYNEQFFGPGTRLTVL.

The CDR3 region has the DNA TGCGCCAGCAGCTCCCGCCCGACTAGCGGGGGTAGCTCCTACAATGAGCAGTTCTTC. Its translation is CASSSRPTSGGSSYNEQFF. The chain couples TRBV5-1 to TRBJ2-1; 12 bases fit TRBD2. Losses at the gene ends were 3 bases for V and 0 bases for J; bases not matched to a gene: 10. The CDR3 covers 19 residues. Germline V gene lookup returns CDR1 SGHRS and CDR2 YFSETQ.

The rearrangement joins TRBV15 to TRBJ1-2; D is undetermined. Germline-derived CDR1 and CDR2 are LNHNV and YYDKDF (reference sequence). The CDR3 is 12 amino acids. The germline V and J ends were trimmed by 0 bases and 7 bases, with 6 bases remaining between them. DNA for the CDR3: TGTGCCACCAGCAGAGAGGAGTTTGGCTACACCTTC. Translating gives CATSREEFGYTF.

The V gene is TRBV2, the J gene TRBJ2-3; D unresolved. Germline-derived CDR1 and CDR2 are SNHLY and FYNNEI. V lost 5 bases and J 5 bases, leaving 8 bases between the germline ends. This CDR3 has 12 amino acids. CDR3 loop: CASSISQDTQYF. The CDR3 bases are TGTGCCAGCAGTATCTCACAAGATACGCAGTATTTT.